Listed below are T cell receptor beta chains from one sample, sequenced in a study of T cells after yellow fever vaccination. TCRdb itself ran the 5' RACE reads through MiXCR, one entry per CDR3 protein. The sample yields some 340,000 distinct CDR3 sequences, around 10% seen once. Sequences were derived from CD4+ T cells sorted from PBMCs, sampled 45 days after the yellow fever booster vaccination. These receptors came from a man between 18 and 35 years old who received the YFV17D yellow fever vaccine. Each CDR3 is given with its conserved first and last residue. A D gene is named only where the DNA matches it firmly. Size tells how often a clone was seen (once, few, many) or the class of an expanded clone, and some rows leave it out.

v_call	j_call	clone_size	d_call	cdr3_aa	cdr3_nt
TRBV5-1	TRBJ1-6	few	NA	CASSLAVTGTSPLHF	TGCGCCAGCAGCTTGGCCGTTACAGGGACTTCACCCCTCCACTTT
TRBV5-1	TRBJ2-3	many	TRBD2	CASSTASGGATDTQYF	TGCGCCAGCAGCACAGCTAGCGGGGGGGCCACAGATACGCAGTATTTT
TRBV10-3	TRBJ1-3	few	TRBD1	CASAGGAGGNTIYF	TGTGCCTCGGCAGGGGGCGCGGGTGGAAACACCATATATTTT
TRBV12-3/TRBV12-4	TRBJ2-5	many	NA	CASSRSGVRETQYF	TGTGCCAGCAGCCGCTCCGGGGTCCGAGAGACCCAGTACTTC
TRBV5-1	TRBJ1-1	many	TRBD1	CASSLRQGRNTEAFF	TGCGCCAGCAGCTTGAGACAGGGGCGAAACACTGAAGCTTTCTTT
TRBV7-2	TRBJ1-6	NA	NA	CASSLAIQGTLHF	TGTGCCAGCAGCTTAGCCATACAGGGAACCCTCCACTTT
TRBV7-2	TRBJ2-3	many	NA	CASSYTGPDTQYF	TGTGCCAGCAGCTATACCGGGCCCGATACGCAGTATTTT
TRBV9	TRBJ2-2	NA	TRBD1	CASSVRGQDGGELFF	TGTGCCAGCAGCGTCAGGGGGCAAGATGGCGGGGAGCTGTTTTTT
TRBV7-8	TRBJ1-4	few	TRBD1	CASSSSRTGGLLKTNEKLFF	TGTGCCAGCAGCTCCTCCCGGACAGGGGGTTTACTCAAGACTAATGAAAAACTGTTTTTT
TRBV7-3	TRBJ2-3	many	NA	CASSFGGALTDTQYF	TGTGCCAGCAGCTTTGGGGGGGCCCTCACAGATACGCAGTATTTT
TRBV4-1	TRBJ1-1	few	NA	CASSQAWAGSTEAFF	TGCGCCAGCAGCCAGGCCTGGGCCGGGAGCACTGAAGCTTTCTTT
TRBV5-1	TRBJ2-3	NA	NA	CASSYRTLGDTQYF	TGCGCCAGCAGCTACCGAACGCTGGGAGATACGCAGTATTTT
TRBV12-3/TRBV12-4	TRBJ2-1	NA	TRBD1	CASSPQGEEQFF	TGTGCCAGCAGTCCCCAGGGGGAGGAGCAGTTCTTC
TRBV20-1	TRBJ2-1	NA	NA	CSVHRVGSYNEQFF	TGCAGTGTCCACCGGGTGGGTTCTTACAATGAGCAGTTCTTC
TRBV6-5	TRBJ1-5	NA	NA	CASGGGRPAEPQHF	TGTGCCAGCGGTGGGGGACGGCCGGCGGAGCCCCAGCATTTT
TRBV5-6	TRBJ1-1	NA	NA	CASSLRPAPEAFF	TGTGCCAGCAGCTTGAGGCCAGCCCCTGAAGCTTTCTTT
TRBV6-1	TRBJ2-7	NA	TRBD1	CASSSRTGGSEQYF	TGTGCCAGCAGCTCCCGGACAGGGGGAAGCGAGCAGTACTTC
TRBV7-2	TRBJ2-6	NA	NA	CASSLVGWGSGANVLTF	TGTGCCAGCAGCTTAGTAGGATGGGGGTCTGGGGCCAACGTCCTGACTTTC
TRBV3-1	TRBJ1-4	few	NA	CASSSDSLNEKLFF	TGTGCCAGCAGTAGCGACAGTCTTAATGAAAAACTGTTTTTT
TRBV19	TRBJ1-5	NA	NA	CASSFGGSVQPQHF	TGTGCCAGTAGTTTTGGGGGTTCCGTTCAGCCCCAGCATTTT
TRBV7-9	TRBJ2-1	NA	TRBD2	CASSRPSGGPHEQFF	TGTGCCAGCAGTCGCCCTAGCGGGGGCCCCCATGAGCAGTTCTTC
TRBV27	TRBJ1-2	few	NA	CASNEGYGYTF	TGTGCCAGCAATGAGGGCTATGGCTACACCTTC
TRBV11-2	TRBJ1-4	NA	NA	CVSSDLWRVGEKLFF	TGTGTCAGCAGCGACCTGTGGAGGGTTGGTGAAAAACTGTTTTTT
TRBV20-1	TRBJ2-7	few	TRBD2	CSAPSGLAGSYEQYF	TGCAGTGCCCCCAGCGGGCTAGCGGGCTCCTACGAGCAGTACTTC
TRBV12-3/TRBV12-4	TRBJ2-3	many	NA	CASRRGGTDTQYF	TGTGCCAGCCGGAGGGGGGGAACAGATACGCAGTATTTT
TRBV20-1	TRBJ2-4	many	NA	CSARDALAKNIQYF	TGCAGTGCTAGAGATGCGTTAGCCAAAAACATTCAGTACTTC
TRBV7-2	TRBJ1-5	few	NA	CASSFVNQPQHF	TGTGCCAGCAGCTTCGTCAATCAGCCCCAGCATTTT
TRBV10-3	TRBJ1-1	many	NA	CAISDRPEAEAFF	TGTGCCATCAGTGATCGCCCAGAGGCTGAAGCTTTCTTT
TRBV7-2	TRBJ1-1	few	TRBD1	CASSSTGGASEAFF	TGTGCCAGCAGCTCCACAGGGGGGGCCTCTGAAGCTTTCTTT
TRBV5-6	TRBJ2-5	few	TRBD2	CASSTYPSGGRETQYF	TGTGCCAGCAGCACCTACCCTAGCGGGGGGCGGGAGACCCAGTACTTC
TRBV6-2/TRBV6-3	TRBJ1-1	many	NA	CASSRREGEAFF	TGTGCCAGCAGTCGCAGGGAGGGTGAAGCTTTCTTT
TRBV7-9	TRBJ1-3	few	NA	CASSTRGNTIYF	TGTGCCAGCAGCACGAGGGGGAACACCATATATTTT
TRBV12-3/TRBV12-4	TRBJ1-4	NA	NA	CASSSGVPERLFF	TGTGCCAGCAGTTCAGGGGTCCCTGAAAGACTGTTTTTT
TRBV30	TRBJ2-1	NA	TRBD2	CAWSVRGARYNEQFF	TGTGCCTGGAGTGTGCGGGGGGCCCGCTACAATGAGCAGTTCTTC
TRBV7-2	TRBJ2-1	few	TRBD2	CASSLVASGDNEQFF	TGTGCCAGCAGCTTAGTGGCTAGCGGGGACAATGAGCAGTTCTTC
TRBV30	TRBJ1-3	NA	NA	CAWSVGSSGNTIYF	TGTGCCTGGAGTGTAGGCAGCTCTGGAAACACCATATATTTT
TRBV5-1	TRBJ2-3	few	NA	CASSLATGEGDTQYF	TGCGCCAGCAGCTTGGCAACAGGGGAGGGAGATACGCAGTATTTT
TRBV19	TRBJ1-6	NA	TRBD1	CASRTGTGAIQYNSPLHF	TGTGCCAGTAGAACCGGGACAGGAGCCATTCAATATAATTCACCCCTCCACTTT
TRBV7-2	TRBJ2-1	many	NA	CASSFSLYNEQFF	TGTGCCAGCAGCTTCTCGCTCTACAATGAGCAGTTCTTC
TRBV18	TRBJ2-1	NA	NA	CASSPRLDEQFF	TGTGCCAGCTCACCACGGTTGGACGAGCAGTTCTTC
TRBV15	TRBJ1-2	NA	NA	CATSRDITNYGYTF	TGTGCCACCAGCAGAGACATCACTAACTATGGCTACACCTTC
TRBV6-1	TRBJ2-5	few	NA	CASSEARQGGVWQETQYF	TGTGCCAGCAGTGAAGCCCGACAGGGAGGGGTCTGGCAAGAGACCCAGTACTTC
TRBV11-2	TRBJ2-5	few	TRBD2	CASSLGLAGPYF	TGTGCCAGCAGCTTAGGACTAGCGGGGCCGTACTTC
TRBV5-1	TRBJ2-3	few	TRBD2	CASSDYSGGEATDTQYF	TGCGCCAGCAGCGATTATAGCGGGGGGGAGGCGACAGATACGCAGTATTTT
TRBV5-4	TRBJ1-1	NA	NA	CASSVGGGPNTEAFF	TGTGCCAGCAGCGTGGGGGGGGGCCCGAACACTGAAGCTTTCTTT
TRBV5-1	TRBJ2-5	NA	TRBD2	CASSLDGGGARETQYF	TGCGCCAGCAGCTTGGATGGCGGGGGGGCCAGAGAGACCCAGTACTTC
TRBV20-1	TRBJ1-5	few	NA	CSARSGNGNQPQHF	TGCAGTGCCAGGTCCGGTAATGGCAATCAGCCCCAGCATTTT
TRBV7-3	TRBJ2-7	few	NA	CASSPGAAGEQYF	TGTGCCAGCAGCCCCGGGGCGGCCGGCGAGCAGTACTTC